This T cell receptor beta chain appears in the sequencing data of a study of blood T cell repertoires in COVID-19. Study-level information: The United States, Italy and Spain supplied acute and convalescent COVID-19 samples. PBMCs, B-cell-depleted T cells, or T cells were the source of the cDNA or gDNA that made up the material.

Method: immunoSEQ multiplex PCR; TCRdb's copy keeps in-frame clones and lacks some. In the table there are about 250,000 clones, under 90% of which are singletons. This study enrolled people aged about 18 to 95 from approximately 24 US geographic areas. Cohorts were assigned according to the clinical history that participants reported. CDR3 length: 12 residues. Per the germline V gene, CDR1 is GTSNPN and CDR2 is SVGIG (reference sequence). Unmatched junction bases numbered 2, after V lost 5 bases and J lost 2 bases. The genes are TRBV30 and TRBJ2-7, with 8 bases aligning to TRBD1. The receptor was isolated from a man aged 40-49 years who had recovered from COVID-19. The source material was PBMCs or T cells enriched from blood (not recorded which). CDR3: CAWGQGTYEQYF. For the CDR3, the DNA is TGTGCCTGGGGACAGGGAACCTACGAGCAGTACTTC.